The 16 T cell receptor beta chains listed next were all sequenced from one sample in a study of cytomegalovirus exposure and HLA in healthy donors. PCR used 60 Vbeta primers and 13 Jbeta primers. The data were produced by immunoSEQ multiplex PCR, yet TCRdb's version contains in-frame clones alone and is incomplete. The sample contains about 260,000 clones, just over 70% of which appear only once. Sequenced material: PBMCs. Receptors originate from a female donor in good health and CMV-seronegative.

This chain links TRBV7-9 with TRBJ2-5, with 9 positions matching TRBD2. The end of the DNA is better explained by TRBJ2-7, so the J call may be wrong. The CDR3 extends over 19 amino acids. Germline loops: CDR1 SEHNR, CDR2 FQNEAQ (reference sequence). The DNA for the CDR3 is TGTGCCAGCAGCCCCATTGCCCCCCCAAGCGGGGGGCTCTCCTACGAGCAGTACTTC. Translation gives CASSPIAPPSGGLSYEQYF.

The rearrangement links TRBV6-1 to TRBJ1-1; tentative D call: TRBD1 (6 bases). The CDR3 loop spans 14 amino acids. The germline V and J ends were trimmed by 1 base and 12 bases, with 18 bases remaining between them. CDR1 and CDR2 from the germline V gene are MNHNS and SASEGT. CDR3 nucleotide sequence: TGTGCCAGCAGTGAAGGGGACACCGGTACTGTGACTTTCTTT. Translated: CASSEGDTGTVTFF.

This clone was detected only once. J is TRBJ1-2 and V is TRBV27; 9 nucleotides agree with TRBD1. The V segment lost 5 bases and the J segment 1 base; nucleotides outside the gene matches: 11. Germline V gene lookup returns CDR1 MNHEY and CDR2 SMNVEV (reference sequence). The CDR3 consists of 17 residues. In DNA form, the CDR3 reads TGTGCCAGCAGTCCCGGGACAGGGCGGGGGCTTAACTATGGCTACACCTTC. This encodes CASSPGTGRGLNYGYTF.

The gene calls are TRBV28 and TRBJ2-5; TRBD1 might be the D (5 bases). This CDR3 has 15 amino acids. Germline lookup yields CDR1 MDHEN and CDR2 SYDVKM. The V gene lost 3 bases and the J gene lost 2 bases, with 13 bases spanning the gap. The CDR3 region has the DNA TGTGCCAGCAGTTTTAGGAACAGGAGTCAAGAGACCCAGTACTTC. This gives the protein CASSFRNRSQETQYF.

Comment on this clone: At one end the junction does not follow the germline gene, possibly because of a read error. The CDR3 coding sequence is TGTTCCAGCAGCTCCCTCCTAAGCGAGCAGTTCTTC. Translating gives CSSSSLLSEQFF. The chain has TRBV7-9 and TRBJ2-1, with D unresolved. Germline V gene sequence: CDR1 SEHNR, CDR2 FQNEAQ (reference sequence). The CDR3 is 12 amino acids.

This clone has just one count. The chain uses TRBV18 and TRBJ2-1, with 8 nucleotides matching TRBD2. The CDR3 runs to 16 residues. Germline V gives CDR1 KGHSH, CDR2 LQKENI. The V and J ends lost 3 bases and 0 bases, in that order; junction bases with no gene match: 4. CDR3 region: CASSPRSGGSYNEQFF. CDR3 coding DNA: TGTGCCAGCTCACCCAGGAGCGGGGGCTCCTACAATGAGCAGTTCTTC.

The chain has TRBV19 and TRBJ2-3; D is undetermined. Trimming left V 3 bases short and J 1 base short, with 8 bases between. This CDR3 has 14 residues. Germline-derived CDR1 and CDR2 are LNHDA and SQIVND (reference sequence). The CDR3 spells CASSISSGTDTQYF. CDR3 bases: TGTGCCAGTAGTATTTCGAGTGGCACAGATACGCAGTATTTT.

This rearrangement joins TRBV4-1 to TRBJ2-4, with TRBD2 matching over 9 bases. The CDR3 has 15 residues. Per the germline V gene, CDR1 is MGHRA and CDR2 is YSYEKL. J gave up 9 bases and V 0 bases, and 6 bases lay outside the gene matches. The CDR3 bases are TGCGCCAGCAGCCAAGAGGGGACAGCGGGGGGCATTCAGTACTTC. The encoded protein is CASSQEGTAGGIQYF.

This clone has a single count. This chain uses TRBV28 with TRBJ2-1, with 15 bases matching TRBD2. Germline trimming cut 7 bases from V and 13 bases from J; bases unmatched to any gene: 11. Germline V gives CDR1 MDHEN, CDR2 SYDVKM. CDR3 length equals 15 residues. For the CDR3, the DNA is TGTGCCAGCACCAATTCCGGGACTAGCGGGAGGCTCCAGTTCTTC. This encodes CASTNSGTSGRLQFF.

CDR3 protein: CASSAGRFEQYF. Here the CDR3 DNA reads TGTGCCAGCAGTGCCGGGAGATTCGAGCAGTACTTC. This chain joins TRBV6-1 and TRBJ2-7; D may be TRBD2 (6 bases). Trimming shortened V by 4 bases and J by 6 bases, and 10 bases separated the two germline ends. The CDR3 runs to 12 residues. The V gene's germline CDR1 is MNHNS and CDR2 SASEGT.

This clone was recorded a few times. The chain joins TRBV7-8 to TRBJ2-7; D is perhaps TRBD1 (6 bases). This CDR3 has 15 amino acids. Germline assignment: CDR1 SGHVS and CDR2 FQNEAQ. The V gene lost 4 bases and the J gene lost 0 bases, with 13 bases spanning the gap. The CDR3 coding sequence is TGTGCCAGCAGCTCGATACTAGGGGGCTCCTACGAGCAGTACTTC. Translated, it gives CASSSILGGSYEQYF.

About this clone itself: The sample carries other DNA sequences with the same CDR3. This rearrangement joins TRBV4-2 to TRBJ2-1; 8 nucleotides match TRBD2. J gave up 0 bases and V 3 bases, and 7 bases lay outside the gene matches. Germline-derived CDR1 and CDR2 are LGHNA and YNFKEQ. The CDR3 sequence is 17 residues long. CDR3 sequence: CASSQLTSGSSYNEQFF. The CDR3 coding sequence is TGTGCCAGCAGCCAGCTCACTAGCGGTAGCTCCTACAATGAGCAGTTCTTC.

V is TRBV19 and J is TRBJ2-3; a possible D gene is TRBD2 (5 bases). The CDR3 consists of 12 residues. CDR1 is LNHDA and CDR2 is SQIVND in the germline V gene (reference sequence). Deletions cut 11 bases from V and 0 bases from J, with 9 bases between. The CDR3 DNA reads TGTGCCGTCCGGACTAGCACAGATACGCAGTATTTT. Translation: CAVRTSTDTQYF.

The sample holds one count of this clone. The chain links TRBV11-2 to TRBJ2-7; D not certain. Trimming removed 3 bases at V and 2 bases at J, with 11 bases between. The CDR3 consists of 14 residues. Germline V gene lookup returns CDR1 SGHAT and CDR2 FQNNGV. The CDR3 DNA reads as TGTGCCAGCAGCTTGGAGCCAGTAACCTACGAGCAGTACTTC. Translated, it gives CASSLEPVTYEQYF.

This clone turned up a few times. The chain is built from TRBV28 and TRBJ2-3; no reliable D call. This CDR3 has 11 amino acids. Germline V gene sequence: CDR1 MDHEN, CDR2 SYDVKM. The germline V and J ends were trimmed by 5 bases and 12 bases, with 12 bases remaining between them. DNA for the CDR3: TGTGCCAGCAGTCGAGCCAACCGACAGTATTTT. It codes for CASSRANRQYF.

V usage is TRBV23-1 and J usage is TRBJ2-5; no clear D gene. The closer fit of TRBJ2-7 to the DNA end suggests the J call may be wrong. TRBV23-1 is an ORF; its function is uncertain. This CDR3 comprises 15 residues. This chain's CDR3 is CASSQSELRSYEQYF. In nucleotides, the CDR3 is TGCGCCAGCAGTCAATCGGAGTTACGGTCCTACGAGCAGTACTTC.